These 13 T cell receptor beta chains came from one sample sequenced in a study of T cell responses to AZD1222 COVID-19 vaccine. Sequencing used immunoSEQ multiplex PCR; TCRdb keeps in-frame clones, though not all of them. The sample yields about 110,000 clones, 75% to 90% seen once. Material: peripheral blood, obtained 28 days after the second AZD1222 dose. Source of these receptors: an adult who received the AZD1222 COVID-19 vaccine.

The chain's CDR3 is CASSYSLGSTDTQYF. The CDR3 DNA is TGTGCCAGCAGTTACTCTTTGGGGAGCACAGATACGCAGTATTTT. V and J are TRBV6-5 and TRBJ2-3; D gene uncertain. Trimming took off 0 bases at V and 0 bases at J, with 7 bases between the two ends. The CDR3 is 15 residues long. Germline V gene sequence: CDR1 MNHEY, CDR2 SVGAGI.

The chain joins TRBV2 to TRBJ2-5; D is possibly TRBD1 (6 bases). Between the trimmed V and J ends, which lost 5 bases and 0 bases, there was a span of 10 bases. This CDR3 is 14 amino acids long. CDR1 is SNHLY, CDR2 FYNNEI, per germline. For the CDR3, the DNA is TGTGCCAGCAGTCCACGGACAGACCAAGAGACCCAGTACTTC. Amino acids: CASSPRTDQETQYF.

The CDR3 DNA follows: TGTGCCATCAGTTTAACCGGGACAGGAGACAATGAGCAGTTCTTC. It encodes CAISLTGTGDNEQFF. The gene calls are TRBV10-3 and TRBJ2-1, with TRBD1 identical over 8 bases. CDR1 and CDR2 from the germline V gene are ENHRY and SYGVKD. The length of the CDR3 is 15 residues. V shed 5 bases and J 5 bases; nucleotides not matched to a gene: 8.

This clone was observed a single time. The chain couples TRBV9 to TRBJ2-1, with 10 bases identical to TRBD2. The CDR3 is 16 amino acids. J lost 5 bases, V lost 4 bases, and 9 bases had no gene match. The V gene's germline CDR1 is SGDLS and CDR2 YYNGEE. DNA of the CDR3: TGTGCCAGCAGCAGGATCGGGACTAGCGCTAACAATGAGCAGTTCTTC. Amino acid sequence: CASSRIGTSANNEQFF.

V and J are TRBV12-5 and TRBJ1-1; D is undetermined. Looked up from germline, CDR1 is LGHNT and CDR2 is FRNRAP. The CDR3 extends over 13 amino acids. With 1 base removed from V and 5 bases from J, the gap between germline ends came to 8 bases. The CDR3 reads CASGLERATEAFF. In DNA, the CDR3 is TGTGCTAGTGGTTTGGAAAGGGCGACTGAAGCTTTCTTT.

The rearrangement uses TRBV5-1 and TRBJ2-3; D not resolved. Trimming cost V 2 bases and J 0 bases, with 13 bases left between them. This CDR3 is 16 amino acids long. The V gene's germline CDR1 is SGHRS and CDR2 YFSETQ. The CDR3 DNA reads as TGCGCCAGCAGCTTCGGTGAGAGACCTAGCACAGATACGCAGTATTTT. It encodes CASSFGERPSTDTQYF.

The genes are TRBV28 and TRBJ2-1; D gene ambiguous. The CDR3 is 14 residues long. CDR1 and CDR2 (germline): MDHEN, SYDVKM. V was cut by 6 bases and J by 6 bases, with 15 bases left in between. CDR3 in DNA: TGTGCCAGCAGGGACCTGGCCCCGATCAATGAGCAGTTCTTC. Translated: CASRDLAPINEQFF. Full variable domain (outside the CDR3, taken from reference TRBV28 and TRBJ2-1): DVKVTQSSRYLVKRTGEKVFLECVQDMDHENMFWYRQDPGLGLRLIYFSYDVKMKEKGDIPEGYSVSREKKERFSLILESASTNQTSMYLCASRDLAPINEQFFGPGTRLTVL.

V gene TRBV18 combines with J gene TRBJ1-1, with TRBD1 identical over 9 bases. CDR3 length equals 17 residues. V dropped 6 bases and J dropped 1; count of bases not matched to a gene: 12. Germline V gene data show CDR1 as KGHSH and CDR2 as LQKENI. In DNA form, the CDR3 reads TGTGCCAGCTCTTCTGACAGGGGGTCACCCCAGAACACTGAAGCTTTCTTT. It codes for CASSSDRGSPQNTEAFF.

The sample holds a few counts of this clone. This chain uses TRBV11-3 with TRBJ2-5, with D perhaps TRBD1 (6 bases). The germline gives CDR1 SGHNT, CDR2 YENEEA. V shed 4 bases and J shed 3 bases, with 15 bases lying between them. The CDR3 sequence is 15 residues long. The CDR3 nucleotides are TGTGCCAGCAGCTCCCCTACCGGGACAAAAGAGACCCAGTACTTC. Translated: CASSSPTGTKETQYF.

This chain connects TRBV19 to TRBJ2-7; 9 bases are shared with TRBD2. The germline V gene has CDR1 LNHDA and CDR2 SQIVND (reference sequence). V was clipped by 7 bases and J by 6 bases; unmatched bases: 7. The CDR3 covers 13 residues. This CDR3 reads CASKMAGGVEQYF. In DNA form, the CDR3 reads TGTGCCAGTAAAATGGCGGGAGGGGTCGAGCAGTACTTC.

The rearrangement uses TRBV7-3 and TRBJ2-5; 14 bases fit TRBD2. The J segment lost 2 bases and the V segment lost 5 bases, leaving 4 bases of the junction unmatched. This CDR3 spans 16 amino acids. Germline V lookup: CDR1 SGHTA, CDR2 FQGTGA. The CDR3 DNA sequence: TGTGCCAGCAGCCTTGGGACTAGCGGGGGTCAAGAGACCCAGTACTTC. Translation: CASSLGTSGGQETQYF.

This rearrangement joins TRBV5-4 to TRBJ2-2; D is ambiguous. V was shortened by 2 bases and J by 6 bases, with 8 bases between the two germline ends. CDR3 length: 13 amino acids. Per the germline V gene, CDR1 is SGHNT and CDR2 is YYREEE (reference sequence). This chain's CDR3 is CASSLADPGELFF. The CDR3 DNA reads TGTGCCAGCAGCTTAGCAGATCCCGGGGAGCTGTTTTTT.

The chain combines TRBV2 with TRBJ1-3, with D hard to call. Germline CDR1 reads SNHLY; CDR2 reads FYNNEI. The CDR3 spans 11 residues. Trimming stripped 4 bases from V and 7 bases from J, with 5 bases between. The DNA for the CDR3 is TGTGCCAGCAGTGTAATGAACACCATATATTTT. Amino acid sequence: CASSVMNTIYF.